This T cell receptor (beta chain) was recorded in a study of blood T cell repertoires in COVID-19. Clones were sequenced by immunoSEQ multiplex PCR, and TCRdb holds only the in-frame ones, with some missing. The sample shows 200,000 to 250,000 clones, around 84% of them seen only once. Sequencing was done on a sample of peripheral blood. This receptor was taken from an elderly woman with active or convalescent COVID-19.

In nucleotides, the CDR3 is TGTGCCAGCAGCTTAGTCAGGGACCAAGAGACCCAGTACTTC. Translated: CASSLVRDQETQYF. The chain recombines TRBV11-2 with TRBJ2-5, with D perhaps TRBD1 (5 bases). Between the trimmed V and J ends, which lost 1 base and 0 bases, there was a span of 6 bases. CDR3 length: 14 amino acids. CDR1 and CDR2 (germline): SGHAT, FQNNGV. The full variable domain, rest sourced from reference TRBV11-2 and TRBJ2-5, is EAGVAQSPRYKIIEKRQSVAFWCNPISGHATLYWYQQILGQGPKLLIQFQNNGVVDDSQLPKDRFSAERLKGVDSTLKIQPAKLEDSAVYLCASSLVRDQETQYFGPGTRLLVL.